These T cell receptor beta chains were read from a single sample in a study of cytomegalovirus exposure and HLA in healthy donors. Measured with immunoSEQ multiplex PCR; TCRdb has only the in-frame clones, and not every one. Its table lists around 140,000 clones. The material sequenced was PBMCs. Receptors were obtained from a male donor in good health and CMV-seronegative. Both conserved end residues are part of each CDR3. D genes are given only for firm matches.

j_gene: TRBJ2-7
v_gene: TRBV5-1
d_gene: TRBD2
CDR3aa: CASSLGGLAYEQYF
CDR3nt: TGCGCCAGCAGCTTGGGAGGACTAGCCTACGAGCAGTACTTC

j_gene: TRBJ1-2
v_gene: TRBV19
d_gene: NA
CDR3aa: CASTLQGSTRGYTF
CDR3nt: TGTGCCAGTACCCTACAGGGTTCCACTCGGGGCTACACCTTC

j_gene: TRBJ2-2
v_gene: TRBV5-1
d_gene: TRBD2
CDR3aa: CASSISGIDTGELFF
CDR3nt: TGCGCCAGCAGCATTAGCGGGATAGACACCGGGGAGCTGTTTTTT

j_gene: TRBJ1-5
v_gene: TRBV5-6
d_gene: NA
CDR3aa: CASSLGTQNQPQHF
CDR3nt: TGTGCCAGCAGCTTAGGGACACAGAATCAGCCCCAGCATTTT

j_gene: TRBJ2-5
v_gene: TRBV4-1
d_gene: NA
CDR3aa: CASSQDPGGRETQYF
CDR3nt: TGCGCCAGCAGCCAAGATCCAGGAGGTCGGGAGACCCAGTACTTC

j_gene: TRBJ1-2
v_gene: TRBV6-5
d_gene: TRBD1
CDR3aa: CASSLRQGTAYGYTF
CDR3nt: TGTGCCAGCAGTCTTAGACAGGGGACCGCCTATGGCTACACCTTC

j_gene: TRBJ1-5
v_gene: TRBV28
d_gene: NA
CDR3aa: CASSSGENSNQPQHF
CDR3nt: TGTGCCAGCAGTTCTGGAGAAAATAGCAATCAGCCCCAGCATTTT

j_gene: TRBJ1-1
v_gene: TRBV7-2
d_gene: NA
CDR3aa: CASSLEGNEAFF
CDR3nt: TGTGCCAGCAGCTTAGAGGGGAATGAAGCTTTCTTT

j_gene: TRBJ2-7
v_gene: TRBV13
d_gene: TRBD1
CDR3aa: CASSPSGTVTYNEQYF
CDR3nt: TGTGCCAGCAGCCCCTCCGGGACAGTGACCTACAACGAGCAGTACTTC

j_gene: TRBJ2-1
v_gene: TRBV5-1
d_gene: TRBD2
CDR3aa: CASSFPWKKRERVEQFF
CDR3nt: TGCGCCAGCAGCTTCCCATGGAAGAAGCGGGAGAGAGTTGAGCAGTTCTTC

j_gene: TRBJ2-7
v_gene: TRBV27
d_gene: TRBD2
CDR3aa: CASSPTSGSYEQYF
CDR3nt: TGTGCCAGCAGTCCTACTAGCGGATCCTACGAGCAGTACTTC

j_gene: TRBJ2-7
v_gene: TRBV6-5
d_gene: NA
CDR3aa: CASSSPETGEQYF
CDR3nt: TGTGCCAGCAGTTCCCCCGAGACGGGCGAGCAGTACTTC

j_gene: TRBJ2-3
v_gene: TRBV5-1
d_gene: TRBD2
CDR3aa: CASSLGLGLITDTQYF
CDR3nt: TGCGCCAGCAGCTTAGGATTGGGACTAATAACAGATACGCAGTATTTT

j_gene: TRBJ1-1
v_gene: TRBV7-3
d_gene: NA
CDR3aa: CASSYSMNTEAFF
CDR3nt: TGTGCCAGCAGCTACAGTATGAACACTGAAGCTTTCTTT

j_gene: TRBJ2-7
v_gene: TRBV30
d_gene: TRBD2
CDR3aa: CAWSLLAGRSYEQYF
CDR3nt: TGTGCCTGGAGTTTGCTAGCGGGAAGGTCGTACGAGCAGTACTTC

j_gene: TRBJ1-6
v_gene: TRBV2
d_gene: TRBD1
CDR3aa: CASGTWTGGAPLHF
CDR3nt: TGTGCCAGCGGAACCTGGACAGGGGGAGCACCCCTCCACTTT

j_gene: TRBJ2-7
v_gene: TRBV4-1
d_gene: NA
CDR3aa: CASSPKTREVEQYF
CDR3nt: TGCGCCAGCAGCCCAAAGACAAGGGAGGTAGAGCAGTACTTC

j_gene: TRBJ2-7
v_gene: TRBV29-1
d_gene: TRBD1
CDR3aa: CSVSDRGMGEQYF
CDR3nt: TGCAGCGTTAGCGACAGGGGAATGGGCGAGCAGTACTTC

j_gene: TRBJ2-3
v_gene: TRBV7-7
d_gene: NA
CDR3aa: CASSLGRGPTDTQYF
CDR3nt: TGTGCTAGCAGCTTAGGGCGGGGGCCCACAGATACGCAGTATTTT

j_gene: TRBJ1-5
v_gene: TRBV5-6
d_gene: TRBD1
CDR3aa: CASSRQGDQPQHF
CDR3nt: TGTGCCAGCAGCAGACAGGGGGATCAGCCCCAGCATTTT

j_gene: TRBJ1-2
v_gene: TRBV6-6
d_gene: NA
CDR3aa: CASSPPRDYGYTF
CDR3nt: TGTGCCAGCAGCCCCCCCCGGGATTATGGCTACACCTTC

j_gene: TRBJ2-1
v_gene: TRBV19
d_gene: NA
CDR3aa: CASSLLADAYNEQFF
CDR3nt: TGTGCCAGTAGTCTTTTAGCGGATGCCTACAATGAGCAGTTCTTC